The 19 T cell receptor beta chains in this list originate from one sample, sequenced in a study of T cells in women clearing cervical HPV infection. Sequencing used immunoSEQ multiplex PCR; TCRdb keeps in-frame clones, though not all of them. The listing contains more than 10,000 clones. The material sequenced was blood buffy coat. The receptors were sampled from a woman aged 18 to 75 with a cervical HPV16 infection that either progressed to CIN3+ or cleared (not recorded which).

The sequenced CDR3 bases are TGTGCCAGTAGTATTTCGGACAGGGGTGGAGATGGC. Translation: CASSISDRGGDG. The whole CDR3 reads CASSISDRGGDGYTF. The chain uses TRBV19 and TRBJ1-2, with 9 bases lining up with TRBD1. The read ends 3 residues shy of where the CDR3 ends; the end is completed using the germline J gene. The CDR3 consists of 15 residues. Germline CDR1 reads LNHDA; CDR2 reads SQIVND (reference sequence). After removal of 3 bases from V and 6 bases from J, the junction contained 8 bases not matched to a gene.

For this clone: The CDR3 goes on 3 residues after the read ends, and that part is filled in from the germline J gene. The genes are TRBV7-9 and TRBJ2-7, with TRBD1 identical over 8 bases. V was pared by 3 bases and J by 2 bases, with 3 bases of the junction left unmatched. CDR3 length: 14 residues. CDR1 SEHNR and CDR2 FQNEAQ come from the germline V gene (reference sequence). The CDR3 here is CASSFGQGTYEQYF. The DNA read from the CDR3 is TGTGCCAGCAGCTTCGGACAGGGTACCTACGAG.

Comment on this clone: The DNA ends 3 residues before the CDR3 does, and the rest of the CDR3 is filled in from the germline J gene. The chain couples TRBV7-1 to TRBJ2-6; possibly TRBD2 for D (5 bases). TRBV7-1 is annotated as an ORF whose role is uncertain. The CDR3 is made up of 20 amino acids. The V and J ends lost 2 bases and 0 bases respectively, with 20 bases between them. CDR3 DNA, as far as it was read: TGTGCCAGCAGCTCACCAAGCGGACGGACCAATCACTCTGGGGCCAACGTC. Protein sequence: CASSSPSGRTNHSGANV. From start to end, the CDR3 is CASSSPSGRTNHSGANVLTF.

CDR3 DNA (partial): TGTGCCAGCAGCTTGGCGACAGATACG. It specifies CASSLATDT. In full, the CDR3 is CASSLATDTQYF. This rearrangement joins TRBV5-4 to TRBJ2-3; D ambiguous. The read stops 3 residues short of the end of the CDR3; the missing end is completed from the germline J gene. The germline V gene encodes CDR1 SGHNT and CDR2 YYREEE (reference sequence). This CDR3 is built from 12 residues. Trimming took 0 bases from V and 3 from J, leaving 2 bases between them.

With respect to this clone: The observed sequence ends 3 residues before the CDR3 terminus, with the missing tail filled in from the germline J gene. This chain uses TRBV5-1 with TRBJ2-2; D gene unclear. Germline loops: CDR1 SGHRS, CDR2 YFSETQ. This CDR3 region has 16 residues. Trimming removed 0 bases at V and 4 bases at J, with 13 bases between. CDR3 residues: CASSLAIIRFTGELFF. Incomplete CDR3 DNA: TGCGCCAGCAGCTTGGCCATTATAAGGTTCACCGGGGAG.

On this clone: The CDR3 goes on 3 residues after the read ends, and that part is filled in from the germline J gene. The genes are TRBV13 and TRBJ2-5; TRBD2 matches at 8 bases. There are 16 residues in the CDR3. V trimming: 1 base; J trimming: 4 bases; junction bases outside the gene matches: 8. CDR1 is PRHDT and CDR2 is FYEKMQ in the germline V gene (reference sequence). CDR3 DNA (partial): TGTGCCAGCAGCTTAGCCCGGGGGGCGGGGGGAGAGACC. It yields the protein CASSLARGAGGET. The full CDR3 protein is CASSLARGAGGETQYF.

With respect to this clone: Read data end 3 residues before the CDR3 end; the end is taken from the germline J gene. The chain recombines TRBV12-3 or TRBV12-4 with TRBJ2-2; D remains unclear. Trimming left V 6 bases short and J 4 bases short, with 3 bases between. CDR3 length: 11 amino acids. Partial CDR3 DNA: TGTGCCAGCAGACTCACCGGGGAG. As protein: CASRLTGE. The whole CDR3 is CASRLTGELFF.

As concerns this clone: The sequence runs out 3 residues before the end of the CDR3; the remainder is reconstructed from the germline J gene. The chain combines TRBV2 with TRBJ1-1; weak D call: TRBD1 (5 bases). The CDR3 runs to 13 residues. Germline V gene sequence: CDR1 SNHLY, CDR2 FYNNEI. The DNA read from the CDR3 is TGTGCCAGCAGACGGGGGACGAGTACAGGA. Amino acid sequence: CASRRGTSTG. The whole CDR3 sequence is CASRRGTSTGAFF.

The CDR3 here is CASSLDAQFYGQYF. The covered CDR3 bases are TGTGCCAGCAGCTTAGACGCACAGTTCTATGGT. The V and J genes are TRBV7-9 and TRBJ2-4; no clear D. The DNA ends 3 residues before the CDR3 does, and the rest of the CDR3 is filled in from the germline J gene. The CDR3 spans 14 residues. The germline V gene has CDR1 SEHNR and CDR2 FQNEAQ (reference sequence). Full variable domain (remainder filled in from reference TRBV7-9 and TRBJ2-4): DTGVSQNPRHKITKRGQNVTFRCDPISEHNRLYWYRQTLGQGPEFLTYFQNEAQLEKSRLLSDRFSAERPKGSFSTLEIQRTEQGDSAMYLCASSLDAQFYGQYFGAGTRLSVL.

For this clone: Read coverage stops 3 residues before the CDR3 terminus; the germline J gene supplies the remainder. The chain couples TRBV20-1 to TRBJ1-5, with D tentatively TRBD1 (5 bases). Trimming removed 6 bases from V and 0 bases from J, with 12 bases in between. The CDR3 consists of 14 residues. Germline CDR1 and CDR2: DFQATT and SNEGSKA (reference sequence). CDR3 amino acids: CSALDMNSNQPQHF. The CDR3 bases that were read are TGCAGTGCCCTGGACATGAATAGCAATCAGCCC.

Remarks on this clone: Read data end 3 residues before the CDR3 end; the end is taken from the germline J gene. V is TRBV6-1 and J is TRBJ2-5; TRBD1 aligns across 8 bases. This CDR3 is built from 15 residues. The germline CDR1 and CDR2 sequences are MNHNS and SASEGT. CDR3 protein: CASSVQGAVSDTQYF. Partial CDR3 DNA: TGTGCCAGCAGTGTTCAGGGGGCTGTGTCAGATACC.

Regarding this clone: The CDR3 end lies 3 residues beyond the end of the read and is filled in from the germline J gene. Other DNA sequences within the sample encode an identical CDR3. This chain links TRBV30 with TRBJ2-3; weak D call: TRBD2 (6 bases). Germline V gene lookup returns CDR1 GTSNPN and CDR2 SVGIG (reference sequence). V gave up 4 bases and J gave up 6 bases, with 23 bases separating them. This CDR3 has 16 residues. CDR3 DNA (partial): TGTGCCTGGATCAAATTCGGGCGGGGTATCGGTGATACG. Amino acids: CAWIKFGRGIGDT. The entire CDR3 protein reads CAWIKFGRGIGDTQYF.

For this clone: From the germline J gene comes the end of the CDR3, since the read stops 3 residues before it. The genes are TRBV15 and TRBJ2-1; D is possibly TRBD1 (5 bases). V dropped 0 bases and J dropped 0 bases, with 15 bases sitting between them. The CDR3 is 18 amino acids. Germline assignment: CDR1 LNHNV and CDR2 YYDKDF (reference sequence). This CDR3 is CATSREGPRGSSYNEQFF. The sequenced part of the CDR3 DNA is TGTGCCACCAGCAGAGAAGGGCCAAGGGGCAGCTCCTACAATGAG.

CDR3 in amino acids: CASSSEGSVVSPLFF. The covered CDR3 bases are TGTGCCAGCAGCTCTGAGGGGTCGGTAGTTTCACCA. The chain employs TRBV7-3 and TRBJ1-4, with D tentatively TRBD1 (5 bases). From the germline J gene comes the end of the CDR3, since the read stops 3 residues before it. Germline CDR1 SGHTA, CDR2 FQGTGA. This CDR3 has 15 residues.

Concerning this clone: The CDR3 is cut off 3 residues early in the read; its end comes from the germline J gene. The chain is built from TRBV7-9 and TRBJ2-7; 7 bases are a match to TRBD1. This CDR3 has 14 residues. V lost 6 bases and J lost 3; bases outside the gene matches: 8. Germline CDR1 SEHNR, CDR2 FQNEAQ (reference sequence). CDR3 bases read: TGTGCCAGCAGGGAAACCGGGACAGACTACGAG. Amino acids: CASRETGTDYE. From start to end, the CDR3 is CASRETGTDYEQYF. The whole variable domain, remainder taken from reference TRBV7-9 and TRBJ2-7, is DTGVSQNPRHKITKRGQNVTFRCDPISEHNRLYWYRQTLGQGPEFLTYFQNEAQLEKSRLLSDRFSAERPKGSFSTLEIQRTEQGDSAMYLCASRETGTDYEQYFGPGTRLTVT.

Comments on this clone: The read ends 3 residues shy of where the CDR3 ends; the end is completed using the germline J gene. The chain uses TRBV7-9 and TRBJ1-2; 9 bases agree with TRBD1. CDR3 length: 15 residues. Germline values: CDR1 SEHNR, CDR2 FQNEAQ (reference sequence). CDR3 loop: CASILNRGPYNDYTF. The CDR3 DNA, read in part, is TGTGCCAGCATCCTTAACAGGGGGCCCTACAATGAC. The entire variable domain, with the rest obtained from reference TRBV7-9 and TRBJ1-2, is as follows: DTGVSQNPRHKITKRGQNVTFRCDPISEHNRLYWYRQTLGQGPEFLTYFQNEAQLEKSRLLSDRFSAERPKGSFSTLEIQRTEQGDSAMYLCASILNRGPYNDYTFGSGTRLTVV.

Concerning this clone: Read data end 3 residues before the CDR3 end; the end is taken from the germline J gene. The rearrangement joins TRBV14 to TRBJ2-3, with D possibly matching TRBD2 (6 bases). V was cut by 1 base and J by 5 bases, with 22 bases left in between. CDR1 and CDR2 from the germline V gene are SGHDN and FVKESK. The CDR3 extends over 18 amino acids. CDR3 sequence: CASSQGGRGEMVGDTQYF. The DNA read from the CDR3 is TGTGCCAGCAGCCAAGGAGGGCGCGGGGAAATGGTAGGAGATACG.

Concerning this clone itself: At one end the junction does not follow the germline gene, possibly because of a read error. Other DNA sequences within the sample encode an identical CDR3. The CDR3 sequence: CASSLGLSGEAGNTIYF. CDR3 DNA, as far as it was read: TGTGCCAGCAGCTTAGGCCTATCGGGGGAAGCTGGAAACACA. This chain uses TRBV13 with TRBJ1-3; TRBD1 might be the D (5 bases). The CDR3 end falls 3 residues outside the read, so it is completed with the germline J gene. This CDR3 contains 17 residues. CDR1 and CDR2 from the germline V gene are PRHDT and FYEKMQ (reference sequence).

A note on this clone: The sequenced fragment ends 3 residues before the CDR3 boundary, so the rest is inferred from the germline J gene. The rearrangement links TRBV6-2 or TRBV6-3 to TRBJ2-5; D call uncertain. This CDR3 comprises 15 residues. Trimming stripped 0 bases from V and 2 bases from J, with 10 bases between. CDR1 MNHEY and CDR2 SVGEGT come from the germline V gene. The CDR3 here is CASSYSIQNQETQYF. CDR3 DNA, as far as it was read: TGTGCCAGCAGTTACTCGATCCAGAATCAAGAGACC.